This T cell receptor (beta chain) originates from a study of vaccination effects on CD4 cells after COVID-19. Data came from immunoSEQ multiplex PCR; TCRdb stores just in-frame clones and leaves some out. The sample holds 30,000 to 35,000 clones, roughly two thirds seen once. This clone was detected a few times. Its antigen remains unknown. Antigen-specific CD4+ T cells expanded by the ViraFEST assay with viral peptide pools were then sequenced. Upon completion of under eleven days in culture, CD4+ T cells were isolated. The TCR was taken from a human donor who received a COVID-19 vaccine. Sample: CD4+ T cells from PBMCs cultured with HCoV-229E spike peptides, taken before COVID-19 vaccination.

CDR3 residues: CASSLGTGEGGYTF. CDR3 coding DNA: TGTGCCAGCAGCTTGGGGACAGGGGAAGGCGGCTACACCTTC. This chain links TRBV11-2 with TRBJ1-2, with 10 nucleotides matching TRBD1. Germline V CDR1 and CDR2: SGHAT, FQNNGV. J lost 8 bases, V lost 3 bases, and 6 bases had no gene match. The CDR3 extends over 14 amino acids.